The clone carrying this T cell receptor beta chain has ten or more counts. The antigen is undetermined. These data originate in a study of regulatory T cells in long-lasting Graves disease. Findings and caveats of the study: The study found TRBV28, TRBJ1-2 and TRBJ2-5 favored in persistent disease.

Indicated time point: newly diagnosed GD, antithyroid drugs for less than 3 months. RNA isolated from PBMCs was used to make the TCR library. Combining iRepertoire HTBI primers with Arm-PCR of CDR3 regions, the authors built TCR beta libraries. As handled by the study authors: Analysis of the samples identified 50 to 70 TRBV and 13 to 15 TRBJ segments. Each CDR3 protein gets one entry after TCRdb re-called the multiplex PCR reads with MiXCR. Clone size and V and J calls follow TCRdb, not the original study. This table holds just over 600,000 distinct CDR3 sequences, around 17% found once. There are 13 residues in the CDR3. Germline CDR1 is MDHEN and CDR2 is SYDVKM. The V gene lost 5 bases and the J gene lost 7 bases, with 14 bases spanning the gap. This same sample was also part of a study on T cells in Graves' hyperthyroidism and ophthalmopathy. That report notes: The primer set for the first-round RT-PCR of the TCR CDR3 was HTBI.

The sequence came from a woman aged 30 to 39 with Graves disease. The rearrangement links TRBV28 to TRBJ1-2; the D gene is possibly TRBD1 (5 bases). The sample was peripheral blood mononuclear cells (PBMCs), taken at new diagnosis, from a patient treated with antithyroid drugs. The CDR3 is CASSRGGSIGYTF. CDR3 nucleotides: TGTGCCAGCAGTAGGGGCGGCTCTATTGGCTACACCTTC.